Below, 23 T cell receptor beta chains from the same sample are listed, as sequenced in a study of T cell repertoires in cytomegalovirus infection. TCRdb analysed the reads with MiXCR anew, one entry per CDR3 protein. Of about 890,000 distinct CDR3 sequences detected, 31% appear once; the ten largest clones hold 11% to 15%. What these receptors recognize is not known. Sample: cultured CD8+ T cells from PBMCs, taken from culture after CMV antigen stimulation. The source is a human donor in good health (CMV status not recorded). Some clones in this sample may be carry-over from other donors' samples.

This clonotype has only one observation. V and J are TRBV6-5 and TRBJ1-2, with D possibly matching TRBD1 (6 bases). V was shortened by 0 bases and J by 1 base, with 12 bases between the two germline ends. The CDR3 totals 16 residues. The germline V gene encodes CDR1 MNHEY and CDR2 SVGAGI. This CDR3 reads CASSYSTAGVNYGYTF. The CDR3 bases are TGTGCCAGCAGTTACTCGACTGCAGGGGTTAACTATGGCTACACCTTC.

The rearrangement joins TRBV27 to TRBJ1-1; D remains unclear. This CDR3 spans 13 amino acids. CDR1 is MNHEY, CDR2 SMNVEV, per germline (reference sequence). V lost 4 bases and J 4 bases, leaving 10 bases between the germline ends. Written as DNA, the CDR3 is TGTGCCAGCAGTTCGGTCCCGAGCACTGAAGCTTTCTTT. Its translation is CASSSVPSTEAFF.

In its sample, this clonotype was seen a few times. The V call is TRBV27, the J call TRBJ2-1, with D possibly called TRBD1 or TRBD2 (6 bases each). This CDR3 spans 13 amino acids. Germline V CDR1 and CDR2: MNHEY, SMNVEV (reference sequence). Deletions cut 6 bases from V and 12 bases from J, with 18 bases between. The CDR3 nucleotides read TGTGCCAGCAGGACAGGAGGGCAAGGTGGGCAGTTCTTC. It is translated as CASRTGGQGGQFF.

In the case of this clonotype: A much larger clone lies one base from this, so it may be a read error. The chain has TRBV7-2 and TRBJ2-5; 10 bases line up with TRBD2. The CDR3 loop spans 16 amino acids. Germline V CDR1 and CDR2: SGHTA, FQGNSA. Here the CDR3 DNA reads TGTGACAGCAGCTTAATCGCTAGCGGGGGACAAGAGACCCAGTACTTC. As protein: CDSSLIASGGQETQYF. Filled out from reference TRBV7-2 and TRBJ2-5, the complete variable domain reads GAGVSQSPSNKVTEKGKDVELRCDPISGHTALYWYRQSLGQGLEFLIYFQGNSAPDKSGLPSDRFSAERTGGSVSTLTIQRTQQEDSAVYLCDSSLIASGGQETQYFGPGTRLLVL.

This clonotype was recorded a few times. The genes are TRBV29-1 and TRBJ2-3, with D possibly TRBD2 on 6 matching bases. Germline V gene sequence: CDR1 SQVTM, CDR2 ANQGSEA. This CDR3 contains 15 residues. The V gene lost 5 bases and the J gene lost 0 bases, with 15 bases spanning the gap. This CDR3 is CSVIGGGESTDTQYF. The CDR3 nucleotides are TGCAGCGTTATTGGCGGCGGGGAAAGCACAGATACGCAGTATTTT.

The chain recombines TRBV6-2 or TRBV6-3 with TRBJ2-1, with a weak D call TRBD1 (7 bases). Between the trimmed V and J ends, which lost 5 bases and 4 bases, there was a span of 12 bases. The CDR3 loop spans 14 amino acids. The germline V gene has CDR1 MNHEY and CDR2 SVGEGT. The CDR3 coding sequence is TGTGCCAGCAGTCGGCGGGGACAGTACAATGAGCAGTTCTTC. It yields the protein CASSRRGQYNEQFF.

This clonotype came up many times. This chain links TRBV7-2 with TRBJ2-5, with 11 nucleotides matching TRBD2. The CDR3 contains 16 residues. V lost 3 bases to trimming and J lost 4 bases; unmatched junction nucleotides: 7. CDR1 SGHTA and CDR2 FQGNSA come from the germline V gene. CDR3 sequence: CASSLWRLAGRETQYF. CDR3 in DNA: TGTGCCAGCAGCTTGTGGCGACTAGCGGGGAGAGAGACCCAGTACTTC.

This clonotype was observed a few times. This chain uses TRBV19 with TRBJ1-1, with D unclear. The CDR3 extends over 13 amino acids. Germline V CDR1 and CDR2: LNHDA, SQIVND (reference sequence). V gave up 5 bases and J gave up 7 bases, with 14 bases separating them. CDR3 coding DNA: TGTGCCAGTAGTGGGAGGGTTTCCCTTGAAGCTTTCTTT. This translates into CASSGRVSLEAFF.

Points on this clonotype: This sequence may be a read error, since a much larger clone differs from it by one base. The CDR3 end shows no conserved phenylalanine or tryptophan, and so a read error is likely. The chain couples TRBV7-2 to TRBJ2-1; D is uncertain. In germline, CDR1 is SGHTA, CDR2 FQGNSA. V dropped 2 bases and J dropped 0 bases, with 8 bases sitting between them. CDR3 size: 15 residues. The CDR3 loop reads CASSLYKSSYNEQFL. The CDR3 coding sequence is TGTGCCAGCAGCTTATATAAGAGCTCCTACAATGAGCAGTTCCTC.

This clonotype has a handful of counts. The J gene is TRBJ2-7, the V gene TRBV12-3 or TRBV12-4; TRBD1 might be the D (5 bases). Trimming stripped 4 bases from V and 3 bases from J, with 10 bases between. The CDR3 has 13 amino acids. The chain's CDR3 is CASSWTSLYEQYF. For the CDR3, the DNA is TGTGCCAGCAGTTGGACATCACTCTACGAGCAGTACTTC.

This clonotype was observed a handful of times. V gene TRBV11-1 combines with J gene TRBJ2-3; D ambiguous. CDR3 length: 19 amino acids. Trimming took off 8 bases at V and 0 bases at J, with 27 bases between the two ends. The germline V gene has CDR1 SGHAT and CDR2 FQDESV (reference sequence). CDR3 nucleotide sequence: TGTGCCAGCGGCCTGGAGACGGAACTCCGTGGAGTCAGCACAGATACGCAGTATTTT. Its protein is CASGLETELRGVSTDTQYF.

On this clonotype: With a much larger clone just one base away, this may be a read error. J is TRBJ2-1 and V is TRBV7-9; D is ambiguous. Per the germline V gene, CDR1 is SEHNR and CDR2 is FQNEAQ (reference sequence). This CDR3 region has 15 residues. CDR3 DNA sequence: TGTACCAGCAGCTTAGACTGGAGCTCCTACAATGAGCAGTTCTTC. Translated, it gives CTSSLDWSSYNEQFF.

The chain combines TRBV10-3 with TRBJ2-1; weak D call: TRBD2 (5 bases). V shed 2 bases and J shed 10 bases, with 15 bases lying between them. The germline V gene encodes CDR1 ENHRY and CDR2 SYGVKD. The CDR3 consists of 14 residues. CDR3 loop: CAISEPRRSREQFF. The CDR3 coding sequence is TGTGCCATCAGTGAGCCGCGGAGGAGCCGCGAGCAGTTCTTC.

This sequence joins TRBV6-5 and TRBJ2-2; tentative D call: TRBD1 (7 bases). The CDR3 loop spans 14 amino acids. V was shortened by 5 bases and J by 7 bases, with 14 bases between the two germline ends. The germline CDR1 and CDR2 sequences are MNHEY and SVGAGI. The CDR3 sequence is CASSLQGGGGELFF. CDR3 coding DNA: TGTGCCAGCAGTCTTCAGGGGGGAGGCGGGGAGCTGTTTTTT.

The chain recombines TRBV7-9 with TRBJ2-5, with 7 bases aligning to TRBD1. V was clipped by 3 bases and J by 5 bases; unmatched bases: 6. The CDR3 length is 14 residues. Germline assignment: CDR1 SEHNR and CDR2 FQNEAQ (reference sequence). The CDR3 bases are TGTGCCAGCAGCTTCGGTACAGGGGTGGAGACCCAGTACTTC. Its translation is CASSFGTGVETQYF.

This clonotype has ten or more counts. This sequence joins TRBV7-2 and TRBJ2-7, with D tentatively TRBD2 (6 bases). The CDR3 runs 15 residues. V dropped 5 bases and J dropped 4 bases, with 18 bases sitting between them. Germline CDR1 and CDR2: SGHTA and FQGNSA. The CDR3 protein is CASSGGTLAYYEQYF. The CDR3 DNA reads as TGTGCCAGCAGCGGGGGGACGCTAGCGTATTACGAGCAGTACTTC.

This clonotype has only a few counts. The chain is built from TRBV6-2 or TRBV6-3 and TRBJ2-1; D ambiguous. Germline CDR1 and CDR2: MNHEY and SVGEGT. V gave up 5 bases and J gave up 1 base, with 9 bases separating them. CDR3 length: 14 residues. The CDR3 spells CASSQKASYNEQFF. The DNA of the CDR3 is TGTGCCAGCAGTCAGAAGGCGTCCTACAATGAGCAGTTCTTC.

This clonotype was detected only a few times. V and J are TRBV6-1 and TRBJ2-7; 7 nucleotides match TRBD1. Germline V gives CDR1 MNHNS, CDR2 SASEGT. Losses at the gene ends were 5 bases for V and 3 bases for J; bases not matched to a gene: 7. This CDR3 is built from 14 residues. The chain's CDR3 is CASSHRDSNYEQYV. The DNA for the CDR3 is TGTGCCAGCAGTCATCGGGACAGTAACTACGAGCAGTACGTC.

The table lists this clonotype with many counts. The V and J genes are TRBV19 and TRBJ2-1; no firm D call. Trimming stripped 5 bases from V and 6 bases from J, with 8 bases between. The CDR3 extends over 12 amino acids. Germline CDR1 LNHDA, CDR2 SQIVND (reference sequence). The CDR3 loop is CASSRTGNEQFF. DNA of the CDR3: TGTGCCAGTAGTCGGACGGGCAATGAGCAGTTCTTC.

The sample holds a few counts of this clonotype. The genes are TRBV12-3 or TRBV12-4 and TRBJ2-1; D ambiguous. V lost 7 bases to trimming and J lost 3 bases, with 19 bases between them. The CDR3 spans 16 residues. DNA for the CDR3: TGTGCCAGCATCCCGCGGTTACAGCTGAGCTACAATGAGCAGTTCTTC. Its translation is CASIPRLQLSYNEQFF.

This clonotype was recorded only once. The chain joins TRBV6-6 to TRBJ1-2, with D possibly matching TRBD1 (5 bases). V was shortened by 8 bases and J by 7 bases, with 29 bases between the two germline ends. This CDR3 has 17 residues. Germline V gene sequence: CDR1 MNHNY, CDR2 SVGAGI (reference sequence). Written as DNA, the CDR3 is TGTGCCAGCTTTGCCCGACCTAGACAGCCCTATGATGGTGGCTACACCTTC. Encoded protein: CASFARPRQPYDGGYTF.

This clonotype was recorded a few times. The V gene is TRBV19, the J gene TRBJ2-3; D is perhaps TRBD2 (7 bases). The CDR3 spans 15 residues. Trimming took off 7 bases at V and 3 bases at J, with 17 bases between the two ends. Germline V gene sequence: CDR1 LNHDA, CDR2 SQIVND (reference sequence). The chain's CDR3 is CASTPGGPTTDTQYF. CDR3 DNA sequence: TGTGCCAGTACCCCCGGGGGGCCAACGACAGATACGCAGTATTTT. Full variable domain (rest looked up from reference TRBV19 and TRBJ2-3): DGGITQSPKYLFRKEGQNVTLSCEQNLNHDAMYWYRQDPGQGLRLIYYSQIVNDFQKGDIAEGYSVSREKKESFPLTVTSAQKNPTAFYLCASTPGGPTTDTQYFGPGTRLTVL.

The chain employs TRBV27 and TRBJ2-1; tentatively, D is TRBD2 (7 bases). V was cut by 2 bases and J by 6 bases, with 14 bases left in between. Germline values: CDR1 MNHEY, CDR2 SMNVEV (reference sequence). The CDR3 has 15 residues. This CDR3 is CASSLRGGTSNEQFF. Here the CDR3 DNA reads TGTGCCAGCAGTTTAAGGGGGGGCACTTCCAATGAGCAGTTCTTC.